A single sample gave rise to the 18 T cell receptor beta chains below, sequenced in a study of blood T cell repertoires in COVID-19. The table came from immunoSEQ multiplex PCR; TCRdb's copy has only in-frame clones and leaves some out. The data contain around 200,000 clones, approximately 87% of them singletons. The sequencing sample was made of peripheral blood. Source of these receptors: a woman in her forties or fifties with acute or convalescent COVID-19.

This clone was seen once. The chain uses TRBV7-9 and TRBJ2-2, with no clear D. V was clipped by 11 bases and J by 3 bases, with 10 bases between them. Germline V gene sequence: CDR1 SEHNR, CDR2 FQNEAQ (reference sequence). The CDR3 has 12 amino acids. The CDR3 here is CASSPDTGELFF. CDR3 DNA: TGTGCCTCCTCCCCCGACACCGGGGAGCTGTTTTTT.

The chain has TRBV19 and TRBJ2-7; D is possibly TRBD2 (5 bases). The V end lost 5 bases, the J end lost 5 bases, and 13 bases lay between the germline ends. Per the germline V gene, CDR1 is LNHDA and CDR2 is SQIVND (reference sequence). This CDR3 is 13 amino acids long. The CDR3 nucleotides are TGTGCCAGTAGTGACGGGAAGCGGAACGAGCAGTACTTC. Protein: CASSDGKRNEQYF.

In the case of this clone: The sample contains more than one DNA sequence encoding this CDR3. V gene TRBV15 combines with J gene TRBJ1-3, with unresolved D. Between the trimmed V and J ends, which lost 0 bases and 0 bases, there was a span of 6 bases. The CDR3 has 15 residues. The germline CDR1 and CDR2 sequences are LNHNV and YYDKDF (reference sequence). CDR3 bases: TGTGCCACCAGCAGAGATCGGAGCTCTGGAAACACCATATATTTT. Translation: CATSRDRSSGNTIYF.

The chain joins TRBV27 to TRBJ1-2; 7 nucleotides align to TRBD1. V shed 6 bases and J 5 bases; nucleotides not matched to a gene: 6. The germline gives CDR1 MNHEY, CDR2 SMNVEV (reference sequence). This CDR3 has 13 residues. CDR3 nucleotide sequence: TGTGCCAGCAGACCAGGGGGTTGGTATGGCTACACCTTC. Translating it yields CASRPGGWYGYTF.

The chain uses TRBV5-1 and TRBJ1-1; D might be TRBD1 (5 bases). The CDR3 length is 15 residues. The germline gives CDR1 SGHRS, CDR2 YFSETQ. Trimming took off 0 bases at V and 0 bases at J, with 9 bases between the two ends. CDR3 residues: CASSLVRGMNTEAFF. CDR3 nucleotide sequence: TGCGCCAGCAGCTTGGTTCGGGGGATGAACACTGAAGCTTTCTTT. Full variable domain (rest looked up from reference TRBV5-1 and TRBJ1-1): KAGVTQTPRYLIKTRGQQVTLSCSPISGHRSVSWYQQTPGQGLQFLFEYFSETQRNKGNFPGRFSGRQFSNSRSEMNVSTLELGDSALYLCASSLVRGMNTEAFFGQGTRLTVV.

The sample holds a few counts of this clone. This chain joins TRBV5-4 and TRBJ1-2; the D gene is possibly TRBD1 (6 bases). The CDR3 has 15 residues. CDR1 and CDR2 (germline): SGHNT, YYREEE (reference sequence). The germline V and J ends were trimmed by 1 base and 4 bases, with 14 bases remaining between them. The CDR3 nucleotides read TGTGCCAGCAGCTTGAAACAGGGAACAGGCTATGGCTACACCTTC. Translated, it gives CASSLKQGTGYGYTF.

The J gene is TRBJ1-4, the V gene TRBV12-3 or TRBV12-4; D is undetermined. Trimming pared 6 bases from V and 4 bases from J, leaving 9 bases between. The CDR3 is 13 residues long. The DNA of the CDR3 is TGTGCCAGCAGCTCGACGGGTAATGAAAAACTGTTTTTT. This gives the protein CASSSTGNEKLFF.

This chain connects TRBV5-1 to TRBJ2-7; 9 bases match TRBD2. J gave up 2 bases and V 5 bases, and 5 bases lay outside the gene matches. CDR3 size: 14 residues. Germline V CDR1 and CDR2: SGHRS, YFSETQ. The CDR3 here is CASSMSGGTYEQYF. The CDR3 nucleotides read TGCGCCAGCAGTATGAGCGGGGGGACCTACGAGCAGTACTTC.

The CDR3 sequence: CASSPAGEGETQYF. DNA of the CDR3: TGTGCCAGCAGCCCCGCCGGGGAGGGAGAGACCCAGTACTTC. The chain recombines TRBV7-3 with TRBJ2-5; 7 nucleotides align to TRBD2. The CDR3 runs 14 residues. The J segment lost 4 bases and the V segment lost 5 bases, leaving 7 bases of the junction unmatched. The V gene's germline CDR1 is SGHTA and CDR2 FQGTGA. Combining the CDR3 with reference TRBV7-3 and TRBJ2-5 gives the whole variable domain GAGVSQTPSNKVTEKGKYVELRCDPISGHTALYWYRQSLGQGPEFLIYFQGTGAADDSGLPNDRFFAVRPEGSVSTLKIQRTERGDSAVYLCASSPAGEGETQYFGPGTRLLVL.

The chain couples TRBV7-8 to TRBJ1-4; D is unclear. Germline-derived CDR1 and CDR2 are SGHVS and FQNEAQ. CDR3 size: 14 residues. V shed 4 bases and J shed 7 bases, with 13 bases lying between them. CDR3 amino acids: CASSSPYGSEKLFF. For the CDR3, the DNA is TGTGCCAGCAGCTCCCCTTACGGTAGTGAAAAACTGTTTTTT.

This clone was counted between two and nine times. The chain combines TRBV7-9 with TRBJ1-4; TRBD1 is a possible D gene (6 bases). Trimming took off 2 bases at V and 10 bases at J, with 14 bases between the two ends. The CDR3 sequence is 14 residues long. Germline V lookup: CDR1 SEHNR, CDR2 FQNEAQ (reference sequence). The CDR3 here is CASSLLQGGGKLFF. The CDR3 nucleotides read TGTGCCAGCAGCTTACTACAGGGTGGGGGAAAACTGTTTTTT.

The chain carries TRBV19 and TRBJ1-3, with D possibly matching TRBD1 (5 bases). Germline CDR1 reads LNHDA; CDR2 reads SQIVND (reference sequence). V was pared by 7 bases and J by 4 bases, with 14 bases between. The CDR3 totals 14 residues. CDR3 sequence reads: CASKRAGLGNTIYF. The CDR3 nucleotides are TGTGCCAGTAAACGGGCGGGACTAGGAAACACCATATATTTT.

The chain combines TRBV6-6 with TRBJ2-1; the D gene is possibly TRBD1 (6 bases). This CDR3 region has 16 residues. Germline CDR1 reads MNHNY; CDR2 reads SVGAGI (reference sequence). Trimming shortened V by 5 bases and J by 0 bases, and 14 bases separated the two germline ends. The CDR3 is CASSRTNRASYNEQFF. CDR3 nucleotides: TGTGCCAGCAGTCGAACCAACAGGGCCTCCTACAATGAGCAGTTCTTC.

DNA for the CDR3: TGTGCCAGCAGCTTAGGATCGGTAGACACTGAAGCTTTCTTT. Translated: CASSLGSVDTEAFF. V is TRBV7-8 and J is TRBJ1-1, with D uncertain. Between the trimmed V and J ends, which lost 1 base and 3 bases, there was a span of 9 bases. Germline V gene sequence: CDR1 SGHVS, CDR2 FQNEAQ. The CDR3 sequence is 14 residues long.

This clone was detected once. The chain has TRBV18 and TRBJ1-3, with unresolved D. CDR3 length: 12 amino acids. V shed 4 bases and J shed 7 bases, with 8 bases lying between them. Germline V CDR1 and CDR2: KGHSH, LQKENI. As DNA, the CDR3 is TGTGCCAGCTCACTTGAGGCCAACACCATATATTTT. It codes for CASSLEANTIYF.

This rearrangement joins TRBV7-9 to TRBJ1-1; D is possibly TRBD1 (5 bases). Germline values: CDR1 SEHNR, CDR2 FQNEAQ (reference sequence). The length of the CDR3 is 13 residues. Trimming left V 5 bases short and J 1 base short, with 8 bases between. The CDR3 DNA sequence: TGTGCCAGCAGCCCAACAGGGAACACTGAAGCTTTCTTT. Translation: CASSPTGNTEAFF.

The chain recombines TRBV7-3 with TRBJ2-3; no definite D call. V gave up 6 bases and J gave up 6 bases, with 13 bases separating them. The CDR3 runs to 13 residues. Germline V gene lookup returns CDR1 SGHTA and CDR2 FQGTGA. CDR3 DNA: TGTGCCAGCAGTCCCTTCGGTGGTGATACGCAGTATTTT. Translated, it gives CASSPFGGDTQYF.

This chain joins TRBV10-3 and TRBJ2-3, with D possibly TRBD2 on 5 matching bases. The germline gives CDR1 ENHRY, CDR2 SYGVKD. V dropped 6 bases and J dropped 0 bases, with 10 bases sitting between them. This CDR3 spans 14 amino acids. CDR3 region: CAIRGSASTDTQYF. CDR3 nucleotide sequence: TGTGCCATCAGAGGTAGCGCTAGCACAGATACGCAGTATTTT.